Shown below are 32 T cell receptor beta chains from a single sample sequenced in a study of CD8+CD57+ T cells in acquired aplastic anemia. For sequencing, patients were chosen who had shown expansion of CD8+CD57+ cells by flow cytometry. It was genomic DNA that served as the template for profiling TCR beta VDJ and CDR3. TCRdb fed the reads into MiXCR, producing one record per CDR3 protein. The table has some 170,000 distinct CDR3 sequences, about three fifths seen once. Sequenced: sorted CD4+, CD8+, or CD8+CD57+ T cells (not recorded which) from PBMCs. Receptors originate from a human donor with aplastic anemia.

CDR3 coding DNA: TGTGCCACCTTCGGGGGGGTGAACACTGAAGCTTTCTTT. Translated, it gives CATFGGVNTEAFF. V and J are TRBV28 and TRBJ1-1, with a tentative D call TRBD1 (5 bases). CDR1 is MDHEN and CDR2 is SYDVKM in the germline V gene. The CDR3 length is 13 residues. With 10 bases removed from V and 0 bases from J, the gap between germline ends came to 12 bases.

The genes are TRBV7-9 and TRBJ2-5; D is ambiguous. Per the germline V gene, CDR1 is SEHNR and CDR2 is FQNEAQ (reference sequence). The CDR3 spans 16 residues. Deletions cut 3 bases from V and 5 bases from J, with 19 bases between. The CDR3 nucleotides read TGTGCCAGCAGCTTGATCCTATGGGCGGTCCGGGAGACCCAGTACTTC. This encodes CASSLILWAVRETQYF.

The V call is TRBV2, the J call TRBJ2-7; 7 bases are shared with TRBD1. V dropped 6 bases and J dropped 0; count of bases not matched to a gene: 11. Germline CDR1 is SNHLY and CDR2 is FYNNEI. This CDR3 is built from 16 residues. The DNA of the CDR3 is TGTGCCAGCAGACGCACCGACAGGGTTAACTCCTACGAGCAGTACTTC. This sequence encodes CASRRTDRVNSYEQYF.

In regard to this clonotype: This may arise from a read error, as a much more abundant clone is one base away. CDR3 nucleotides: TGTGCCATCATTGAGTCCCCGACAGGGCTAGCCTACGAGCAGTACTTC. This translates into CAIIESPTGLAYEQYF. V is TRBV10-3 and J is TRBJ2-7; 7 bases match TRBD1. The CDR3 has 16 residues. Germline V gene sequence: CDR1 ENHRY, CDR2 SYGVKD.

This clonotype was found many times. The chain links TRBV20-1 to TRBJ2-7; TRBD2 agrees at 10 bases. The CDR3 sequence is 15 residues long. Per the germline V gene, CDR1 is DFQATT and CDR2 is SNEGSKA (reference sequence). V was pared by 3 bases and J by 0 bases, with 5 bases of the junction left unmatched. Written as DNA, the CDR3 is TGCAGTGCTAGGGGACTAGCGTTCTCCTCCTACGAGCAGTACTTC. Translated, it gives CSARGLAFSSYEQYF.

For the CDR3, the DNA is TGTGCCACCAGTGATAGGCAGGGCCCCAATCAGCCCCAGCATTTT. It specifies CATSDRQGPNQPQHF. The genes are TRBV24-1 and TRBJ1-5; D perhaps matches TRBD1 (5 bases). The CDR3 is made up of 15 amino acids. In germline, CDR1 is KGHDR, CDR2 SFDVKD. With 3 bases removed from V and 3 bases from J, the gap between germline ends came to 11 bases.

The chain joins TRBV29-1 to TRBJ1-4; D uncertain. The germline V gene encodes CDR1 SQVTM and CDR2 ANQGSEA. The CDR3 covers 11 residues. V was shortened by 5 bases and J by 3 bases, with 4 bases between the two germline ends. CDR3 DNA: TGCAGCGTTTGGGCTAATGAAAAACTGTTTTTT. Encoded protein: CSVWANEKLFF.

This chain connects TRBV7-2 to TRBJ2-7; TRBD2 agrees at 14 bases. The germline gives CDR1 SGHTA, CDR2 FQGNSA. With V trimmed by 3 bases and J by 5 bases, 0 bases remained unmatched. CDR3 length: 14 amino acids. CDR3 loop: CASSLTSGRDEQYF. As DNA, the CDR3 is TGTGCCAGCAGCTTGACTAGCGGGAGGGACGAGCAGTACTTC.

The chain recombines TRBV29-1 with TRBJ1-2; 7 bases agree with TRBD1. Germline V gene data show CDR1 as SQVTM and CDR2 as ANQGSEA. CDR3 length: 11 residues. J lost 7 bases, V lost 3 bases, and 2 bases had no gene match. For the CDR3, the DNA is TGCAGCGTTGACCGACAGGGTGGCTACACCTTC. It is translated as CSVDRQGGYTF. The variable domain in full, completed from reference TRBV29-1 and TRBJ1-2, reads SAVISQKPSRDICQRGTSLTIQCQVDSQVTMMFWYRQQPGQSLTLIATANQGSEATYESGFVIDKFPISRPNLTFSTLTVSNMSPEDSSIYLCSVDRQGGYTFGSGTRLTVV.

The chain carries TRBV10-3 and TRBJ2-1, with D hard to call. CDR3 length: 17 amino acids. V lost 3 bases and J lost 0, with 15 bases in between. The germline CDR1 and CDR2 sequences are ENHRY and SYGVKD. The CDR3 spells CAISDEQRSSSYNEQFF. The CDR3 coding sequence is TGTGCCATCAGTGACGAGCAGCGTAGCAGCTCCTACAATGAGCAGTTCTTC.

This clonotype was picked up a small number of times. V gene TRBV28 combines with J gene TRBJ1-6; D not resolved. Trimming left V 2 bases short and J 4 bases short, with 18 bases between. Germline values: CDR1 MDHEN, CDR2 SYDVKM. The CDR3 length is 18 residues. The CDR3 nucleotides read TGTGCCAGCAGTTTACCTCAAGTAGGGTCCCTTTATAATTCACCCCTCCACTTT. Encoded protein: CASSLPQVGSLYNSPLHF.

DNA of the CDR3: TGCAGTGCGTATAGGGCAGTCGCTGGGGCCAACGTCCTGACTTTC. Amino acid sequence: CSAYRAVAGANVLTF. The J gene is TRBJ2-6, the V gene TRBV20-1; D is ambiguous. The V end was cut by 6 bases, the J end by 2 bases, with 14 bases between. Germline V gene sequence: CDR1 DFQATT, CDR2 SNEGSKA (reference sequence). The CDR3 is made up of 15 amino acids.

This chain connects TRBV19 to TRBJ2-7; D is perhaps TRBD1 (5 bases). The germline CDR1 and CDR2 sequences are LNHDA and SQIVND (reference sequence). The V and J ends lost 3 bases and 3 bases respectively, with 15 bases between them. The CDR3 is made up of 15 amino acids. CDR3 in DNA: TGTGCCAGTAGTATCCCAGGGAAGAGAAGCTACGAGCAGTACTTC. This sequence encodes CASSIPGKRSYEQYF.

This clonotype has only a few counts. The V and J genes are TRBV4-3 and TRBJ2-2, with 8 nucleotides matching TRBD2. Germline V gives CDR1 LGHNA, CDR2 YSLEER. The CDR3 sequence is 16 residues long. After removal of 0 bases from V and 5 bases from J, the junction contained 5 bases not matched to a gene. The chain's CDR3 is CASSQDQAGETGELFF. CDR3 DNA sequence: TGCGCCAGCAGCCAAGATCAAGCGGGGGAAACCGGGGAGCTGTTTTTT.

This clonotype was detected many times. The chain uses TRBV7-9 and TRBJ1-6; the D is unclear. Germline assignment: CDR1 SEHNR and CDR2 FQNEAQ (reference sequence). The CDR3 spans 16 residues. V lost 5 bases, J lost 4 bases, and 15 bases lay in between. CDR3 loop: CASSPGSSYYNSPLHF. DNA for the CDR3: TGTGCCAGCAGCCCTGGTTCCAGTTATTATAATTCACCCCTCCACTTT.

The chain combines TRBV10-3 with TRBJ2-7; no definite D call. Trimming pared 10 bases from V and 2 bases from J, leaving 9 bases between. Germline CDR1 and CDR2: ENHRY and SYGVKD. The CDR3 runs 11 residues. The CDR3 sequence: CATLEAYEQYF. The CDR3 bases are TGTGCCACCCTTGAGGCCTACGAGCAGTACTTC.

This clonotype was seen many times. J is TRBJ2-3 and V is TRBV29-1; D is perhaps TRBD1 or TRBD2 (5 bases each). Trimming shortened V by 4 bases and J by 1 base, and 12 bases separated the two germline ends. Germline V gene data show CDR1 as SQVTM and CDR2 as ANQGSEA. The CDR3 has 14 residues. The DNA of the CDR3 is TGCAGCGTTGCGGGGCAGGGTGGCACAGATACGCAGTATTTT. It specifies CSVAGQGGTDTQYF.

The J gene is TRBJ2-3, the V gene TRBV10-3; D ambiguous. The CDR3 has 13 amino acids. Trimming stripped 3 bases from V and 2 bases from J, with 6 bases between. CDR1 is ENHRY and CDR2 is SYGVKD in the germline V gene. CDR3 bases: TGTGCCATCAGTGACGATCCCACAGATACGCAGTATTTT. Translating gives CAISDDPTDTQYF.

The V gene is TRBV20-1, the J gene TRBJ1-6; 8 nucleotides line up with TRBD1. CDR1 and CDR2 from the germline V gene are DFQATT and SNEGSKA (reference sequence). This CDR3 comprises 13 residues. The CDR3 sequence: CRFGQGDNSPLHF. Written as DNA, the CDR3 is TGCAGATTTGGACAGGGCGACAATTCACCCCTCCACTTT.

The V gene is TRBV24-1, the J gene TRBJ1-1, with TRBD1 as a possible D gene (5 bases). The CDR3 runs 13 residues. Germline V gives CDR1 KGHDR, CDR2 SFDVKD. V lost 4 bases to trimming and J lost 4 bases, with 9 bases between them. In DNA, the CDR3 is TGTGCCACCAGTGACCCAGGGTTCACTGAAGCTTTCTTT. Translation: CATSDPGFTEAFF.

This clonotype was seen ten or more times. The junction and the germline gene differ at one end; a read error may be behind it. The chain combines TRBV5-1 with TRBJ2-3, with a tentative D call TRBD2 (5 bases). Germline V CDR1 and CDR2: SGHRS, YFSETQ. This CDR3 comprises 15 residues. The CDR3 bases are TGCGCCAGCAGCCCCGAAGCGTCTAGCACCGATACGCAGTATTTT. Its translation is CASSPEASSTDTQYF.

The chain has TRBV20-1 and TRBJ2-5; D unresolved. Matching the DNA end better, TRBJ2-7 makes the J call doubtful. CDR1 and CDR2 from the germline V gene are DFQATT and SNEGSKA (reference sequence). This CDR3 has 15 residues. The CDR3 coding sequence is TGCAGTGCCCCAAGGACCCAATCTGCCGCCTACGAGCAGTACTTC. Amino acid sequence: CSAPRTQSAAYEQYF.

The rearrangement joins TRBV5-6 to TRBJ1-1, with D unresolved. Germline V gives CDR1 SGHDT, CDR2 YYEEEE. The CDR3 length is 12 residues. V was clipped by 0 bases and J by 6 bases, with 6 bases between them. The CDR3 nucleotides are TGTGCCAGCAGCTTGGCCAGAGCTGAAGCTTTCTTT. Translating it yields CASSLARAEAFF.

V is TRBV19 and J is TRBJ2-1; the match to TRBD2 covers 9 bases. V trimming: 9 bases; J trimming: 3 bases; junction bases outside the gene matches: 9. Germline V gives CDR1 LNHDA, CDR2 SQIVND (reference sequence). The CDR3 spans 15 residues. CDR3 in DNA: TGTGCCAGCAGCACCCGGACTAGCGTCTACAATGAGCAGTTCTTC. Its protein is CASSTRTSVYNEQFF.

Details on this clonotype: The junction and the germline gene differ at one end; a read error may be behind it. The chain has TRBV10-3 and TRBJ1-1; D might be TRBD1 (5 bases). Germline lookup yields CDR1 ENHRY and CDR2 SYGVKD. The CDR3 totals 12 residues. The CDR3 protein is CAALGPNTEASF. The CDR3 bases are TGTGCCGCCCTGGGACCTAACACTGAAGCATCCTTT.

In the case of this clonotype: In this CDR3 the conserved last residue, phenylalanine or tryptophan, is missing, so a read error is likely. The chain employs TRBV12-3 or TRBV12-4 and TRBJ2-7; D may be TRBD1 (5 bases). The CDR3 loop spans 14 amino acids. Between the trimmed V and J ends, which lost 6 bases and 6 bases, there was a span of 18 bases. This chain's CDR3 is CASSLLDKGCEQYS. The CDR3, as DNA: TGTGCCAGCAGCCTATTGGATAAGGGGTGCGAGCAGTACTCC.

This chain connects TRBV7-2 to TRBJ2-3; D remains unclear. The CDR3 totals 14 residues. Germline loops: CDR1 SGHTA, CDR2 FQGNSA. V lost 6 bases and J 4 bases, leaving 14 bases between the germline ends. CDR3 DNA sequence: TGTGCCAGCAGTCCGACCACAGCCCCAGATACGCAGTATTTT. It codes for CASSPTTAPDTQYF.

CDR3 protein: CASSTGGAGTGELFF. DNA for the CDR3: TGCGCCAGCAGCACAGGGGGCGCGGGCACCGGGGAGCTGTTTTTT. The chain recombines TRBV5-1 with TRBJ2-2; TRBD1 matches 9 bases. The CDR3 length is 15 residues. Germline assignment: CDR1 SGHRS and CDR2 YFSETQ. The J segment lost 4 bases and the V segment lost 4 bases, leaving 5 bases of the junction unmatched.

J is TRBJ1-2 and V is TRBV2; D unresolved. The CDR3 runs to 13 residues. The V gene's germline CDR1 is SNHLY and CDR2 FYNNEI. V lost 0 bases to trimming and J lost 8 bases, with 10 bases between them. CDR3 DNA sequence: TGTGCCAGCAGTGAAGCCTGGGGTGAAGGCTACACCTTC. Amino acids: CASSEAWGEGYTF. The full variable domain, in which reference TRBV2 and TRBJ1-2 provide the parts outside the CDR3, is EPEVTQTPSHQVTQMGQEVILRCVPISNHLYFYWYRQILGQKVEFLVSFYNNEISEKSEIFDDQFSVERPDGSNFTLKIRSTKLEDSAMYFCASSEAWGEGYTFGSGTRLTVV.

This clonotype was recorded many times. The CDR3 nucleotides are TGCAGCGTTGAAGACCGGGACAACTACGAGCAGTACTTC. Translating gives CSVEDRDNYEQYF. The gene calls are TRBV29-1 and TRBJ2-7; TRBD1 might be the D (6 bases). The CDR3 length is 13 residues. Germline V gives CDR1 SQVTM, CDR2 ANQGSEA. Trimming cost V 0 bases and J 3 bases, with 9 bases left between them.

The V gene is TRBV5-5, the J gene TRBJ2-5; D unresolved. Germline lookup yields CDR1 SGHKS and CDR2 YYEKEE (reference sequence). The CDR3 extends over 17 amino acids. With 5 bases removed from V and 3 bases from J, the gap between germline ends came to 23 bases. The CDR3 DNA sequence: TGTGCCAGCAGACCACTGTGGGTCCCCTCCTCGGAAGAGACCCAGTACTTC. Its translation: CASRPLWVPSSEETQYF. The variable domain in full, completed from reference TRBV5-5 and TRBJ2-5, reads DAGVTQSPTHLIKTRGQQVTLRCSPISGHKSVSWYQQVLGQGPQFIFQYYEKEERGRGNFPDRFSARQFPNYSSELNVNALLLGDSALYLCASRPLWVPSSEETQYFGPGTRLLVL.

The chain is built from TRBV7-2 and TRBJ2-1; D is unresolved. This CDR3 has 12 residues. Germline CDR1 reads SGHTA; CDR2 reads FQGNSA. V was cut by 5 bases and J by 5 bases, with 7 bases left in between. The CDR3 here is CASSQRHNEQFF. CDR3 coding DNA: TGTGCCAGCAGCCAACGACACAATGAGCAGTTCTTC.